Listed below are T cell receptor beta chains from one sample, sequenced in a study of blood T cell repertoires in COVID-19. Profiling relied on immunoSEQ multiplex PCR, and the TCRdb table lists in-frame clones only, not all of them. The table lists fewer than 150,000 clones, under 85% of them singletons. The sequenced sample consisted of peripheral blood. Every receptor here comes from a woman of 80 years or more in a cohort sampled during active or convalescent COVID-19. CDR3s include the opening cysteine and the closing phenylalanine or tryptophan. A D gene is named only where the DNA matches it firmly. Only part of the rows carry a size: once, few, many, or a class if the clone is expanded.

.,TRBJ2-3,.,TRBV7-2,CASSLAPSDTQYF,TGTGCCAGCAGCTTAGCCCCATCAGATACGCAGTATTTT
.,TRBJ2-2,TRBD1,TRBV10-3,CAISEIGTGGSGELFF,TGTGCCATCAGTGAGATAGGGACAGGGGGATCCGGGGAGCTGTTTTTT
.,TRBJ1-4,TRBD1,TRBV6-5,CASRKTGEREKLFF,TGTGCCAGCAGGAAGACAGGGGAGCGTGAAAAACTGTTTTTT
.,TRBJ1-2,.,TRBV5-8,CASTGRRGISSYTF,TGTGCCAGCACCGGGAGGCGGGGAATTAGTAGCTACACCTTC
.,TRBJ1-1,.,TRBV23-1,CASSPGGRNTEAFF,TGCGCCAGCAGTCCCGGGGGGAGAAACACTGAAGCTTTCTTT
.,TRBJ2-7,.,TRBV5-1,CASSLAAGKGYEQYF,TGCGCCAGCAGCTTGGCGGCAGGGAAGGGATACGAGCAGTACTTC
.,TRBJ1-1,.,TRBV4-1,CASSQERQLNTEAFF,TGCGCCAGCAGCCAAGAGAGACAACTGAACACTGAAGCTTTCTTT
once,TRBJ1-1,TRBD1,TRBV28,CASSLSTGGAFF,TGTGCCAGCAGTTTATCGACAGGGGGGGCTTTCTTT
.,TRBJ2-5,.,TRBV2,CASSETRLGAQYF,TGTGCCAGCAGTGAAACCCGACTCGGGGCCCAGTACTTC
many,TRBJ1-4,TRBD1,TRBV12-3/TRBV12-4,CASSSTGGEKLFF,TGTGCCAGCAGTTCAACAGGGGGTGAAAAACTGTTTTTT
.,TRBJ1-2,.,TRBV19,CASSITGQAYNYGYTF,TGTGCCAGTAGTATCACCGGACAAGCATATAACTATGGCTACACCTTC
.,TRBJ2-2,TRBD2,TRBV6-5,CASRRLAGGTGELFF,TGTGCCAGCAGGCGACTAGCGGGCGGTACCGGGGAGCTGTTTTTT
.,TRBJ1-2,.,TRBV29-1,CSVHNAPGYTF,TGCAGCGTCCACAATGCACCTGGCTACACCTTC
few,TRBJ1-2,TRBD1,TRBV2,CASSHRQQGNYGYTF,TGTGCCAGCAGTCACAGACAACAGGGGAACTATGGCTACACCTTC
few,TRBJ2-3,.,TRBV6-2/TRBV6-3,CASSTLKGLYEDTQYF,TGTGCCAGCAGCACTCTAAAGGGGCTATACGAAGATACGCAGTATTTT
.,TRBJ2-6,.,TRBV5-5,CASSLRVFSNSGANVLTF,TGTGCCAGCAGCCTCCGGGTTTTTTCAAACTCTGGGGCCAACGTCCTGACTTTC
.,TRBJ2-2,TRBD1,TRBV15,CATIESRDRFFRNTGELFF,TGTGCCACCATCGAGTCCAGGGACAGATTTTTTCGTAACACCGGGGAGCTGTTTTTT
.,TRBJ1-4,TRBD1,TRBV27,CASSSHGTGVEKLFF,TGTGCCAGCAGTTCGCACGGGACAGGGGTAGAAAAACTGTTTTTT
.,TRBJ1-1,.,TRBV12-3/TRBV12-4,CASSHGGNTEAFF,TGTGCCAGCAGTCACGGGGGGAACACTGAAGCTTTCTTT
.,TRBJ1-1,.,TRBV10-2,CASSELATGNTEAFF,TGCGCCAGCAGTGAGCTTGCGACAGGGAACACTGAAGCTTTCTTT
.,TRBJ1-5,.,TRBV2,CASSQARVNNQPQHF,TGTGCCAGCAGTCAGGCCAGGGTCAATAATCAGCCCCAGCATTTT
.,TRBJ2-3,TRBD2,TRBV4-3,CASSRGLAGGKEYF,TGCGCCAGCAGCCGGGGACTAGCGGGGGGAAAAGAGTATTTT
.,TRBJ1-1,TRBD1,TRBV7-2,CASSFRQGRTEAFF,TGTGCCAGCAGCTTCAGACAGGGTCGCACTGAAGCTTTCTTT
.,TRBJ1-6,.,TRBV28,CASSLGGGTLHF,TGTGCCAGCAGTTTGGGGGGAGGGACCCTCCACTTT
.,TRBJ1-6,.,TRBV5-8,CASSLGPGRGGSPLHF,TGTGCCAGCAGCTTGGGCCCCGGCAGGGGCGGTTCACCCCTCCACTTT
.,TRBJ1-3,.,TRBV5-1,CASRDPGGNTIYF,TGCGCCAGCAGAGATCCAGGGGGAAACACCATATATTTT
once,TRBJ2-7,TRBD1,TRBV6-5,CASSSYGQGAYEQYF,TGTGCCAGCAGTTCCTACGGACAGGGGGCATACGAGCAGTACTTC
.,TRBJ2-7,TRBD2,TRBV30,CAWSIGRGVIEQYF,TGTGCCTGGAGTATAGGGAGGGGAGTAATCGAGCAGTACTTC
.,TRBJ2-5,TRBD2,TRBV7-3,CASSALAGVGETQYF,TGTGCCAGCAGCGCCCTAGCGGGGGTGGGAGAGACCCAGTACTTC
.,TRBJ2-3,TRBD1,TRBV5-5,CASSLTGVRTDTQYF,TGTGCCAGCAGCTTAACAGGGGTTAGGACAGATACGCAGTATTTT
.,TRBJ2-7,.,TRBV3-1/TRBV3-2,CASSQYGQQNEQYF,TGTGCCAGCAGCCAATACGGACAGCAGAACGAGCAGTACTTC
.,TRBJ2-2,.,TRBV2,CASSEYSYNTGELFF,TGTGCCAGCAGTGAATACAGCTATAACACCGGGGAGCTGTTTTTT
.,TRBJ2-7,TRBD1,TRBV7-3,CASSLVRGYEQYF,TGTGCCAGCAGCTTAGTCAGGGGGTACGAGCAGTACTTC
.,TRBJ2-3,TRBD2,TRBV4-3,CASSRAGTSGGLTDTQYF,TGCGCCAGCAGCCGAGCCGGGACTAGCGGGGGGCTCACAGATACGCAGTATTTT
.,TRBJ2-5,.,TRBV7-3,CASSLMRSETQYF,TGTGCCAGCAGCTTAATGAGGTCTGAGACCCAGTACTTC
.,TRBJ2-4,.,TRBV2,CASSRESLAKNIQYF,TGTGCCAGCAGTCGAGAGAGCTTAGCCAAAAACATTCAGTACTTC
.,TRBJ2-7,.,TRBV10-2,CASRVATGSYEQYF,TGCGCCAGCAGGGTTGCGACAGGCAGCTACGAGCAGTACTTC
.,TRBJ1-5,.,TRBV15,CATSRERGYSNQPQHF,TGTGCCACCAGCAGAGAACGGGGGTATAGCAATCAGCCCCAGCATTTT
.,TRBJ2-7,TRBD2,TRBV11-2,CASSPGTSVYEQYF,TGTGCCAGCAGCCCCGGGACTAGCGTATACGAGCAGTACTTC
.,TRBJ2-1,TRBD2,TRBV7-2,CASSLVGGTSYNEQFF,TGTGCCAGCAGCTTAGTGGGGGGGACTTCCTACAATGAGCAGTTCTTC
.,TRBJ2-5,.,TRBV5-8,CASSPGETGILETQYF,TGTGCCAGCAGCCCGGGGGAGACTGGGATTCTGGAGACCCAGTACTTC